This T cell receptor beta chain was sequenced during a study of blood T cell repertoires in COVID-19. Looking at the study overall: T cells, B-cell-depleted T cells, or PBMCs supplied cDNA or gDNA.

Original processing notes: Amplification of reference gene primers was used by the study to estimate nucleated cell counts. Here immunoSEQ multiplex PCR was the method, and the copy in TCRdb shows in-frame clones only, minus some. V and J calls and clone size come straight from that table; D and trimming were deduced from the DNA. This repertoire shows about 260,000 clones, approximately 89% found once; its top ten account for roughly 2.5%. Material for sequencing was peripheral blood. The TCR sequence derives from a woman aged 45-59 years with acute or convalescent COVID-19.

The DNA for the CDR3 is TGTGCCAGCAGTTTAGGGGCGGGGGAGCTGTTTTTT. The encoded protein is CASSLGAGELFF. The chain couples TRBV12-3 or TRBV12-4 to TRBJ2-2; D is undetermined. Trimming took 1 base from V and 8 from J, leaving 5 bases between them. The CDR3 spans 12 residues.